This TCR beta chain derives from a study of response to subunit inactivated influenza vaccine. One entry per CDR3 protein results from TCRdb running MiXCR on the RT-PCR reads. The data contain 600,000 to 700,000 distinct CDR3 sequences, 14% of them seen just once; the ten biggest clones take up roughly 7.2%. As regards this clonotype: Its specificity is unknown.

Study outcomes and limitations: Each seasonal influenza vaccination, the authors suggested, recruits few new T cells.

This CDR3 has 19 residues. Per the germline V gene, CDR1 is MDHEN and CDR2 is SYDVKM. Germline trimming cut 2 bases from V and 0 bases from J; bases unmatched to any gene: 13. Sequencing was performed on PBMCs from blood, taken 14 to 15 days before vaccination. The sequence was collected from a man aged 50 to 59 who received an inactivated influenza vaccine. The rearrangement joins TRBV28 to TRBJ2-7, with TRBD2 matching over 10 bases. The DNA for the CDR3 is TGTGCCAGCAGTTTACGGACGACTAGCGGGCTCCCCTTCTCCTACGAGCAGTACTTC. Translation: CASSLRTTSGLPFSYEQYF.